This paragraph covers one T cell receptor (beta chain) sequence. Its target is unknown. TCRdb keeps only in-frame clones here, not all; method: immunoSEQ multiplex PCR. The data contain some 88,000 clones, over 85% of them seen just once; the ten biggest clones take up roughly 4.7%. The data were obtained in a study of Tregs in tolerant kidney transplant recipients. Unstimulated Tregs (CD4+CD25+CD127-) and CD4+CD25- non-Tregs were sorted from PBMCs. This CDR3 has 18 amino acids. V was pared by 2 bases and J by 3 bases, with 12 bases of the junction left unmatched. Looked up from germline, CDR1 is LGHNA and CDR2 is YNFKEQ. Study-wide findings and caveats: The small number of patients limits these findings pending further validation. Expanding Tregs on activated donor B cells appeared to best identify donor-specific TCRbeta clones. Biological reproducibility was not directly addressed, but technical replication error appeared minimal.

The material sequenced was CD8+ T cells from blood. The rearrangement uses TRBV4-2 and TRBJ2-3; 9 positions agree with TRBD2. This TCR was sampled from a human donor in good health. The CDR3 region has the DNA TGTGCCAGCAGCCAATCCAGGGCGGAGACTAGCGGTACAGATACGCAGTATTTT. This codes for CASSQSRAETSGTDTQYF.